This T cell receptor beta chain was sequenced during a study of T cell repertoires in aging, cancer and after chemotherapy. With 5 bases clipped from V and 3 bases from J, the junction kept 6 bases outside the gene matches. Germline CDR1 reads DFQATT; CDR2 reads SNEGSKA (reference sequence). This CDR3 region has 13 residues. The template was genomic DNA from peripheral blood, not RNA. Rearranged V-D-J TRB sequences were amplified with a mixed TRB-A/B primer pool. TCRdb called the multiplex PCR reads again in MiXCR, with one record for every CDR3 protein. The sample consists of some 4,500 distinct CDR3 sequences, approximately 24% of them appearing once. This clonotype was seen a few times.

The chain combines TRBV20-1 with TRBJ2-7, with TRBD1 matching over 8 bases. Sequenced: blood. This sequence was found in a human donor with a blood cancer. CDR3 nucleotide sequence: TGCAGTGCTGCTTCAGGGGGCCTCTACGAGCAGTACTTC. This gives the protein CSAASGGLYEQYF.